This TCR beta chain came from a study of blood T cell repertoires in COVID-19 (dated by TCRdb to 2018 to 2021). Background for the entire study: ImmuneRACE Cohort 3 recovered participants were defined by two consecutive negative NP/OP PCR tests, healthcare professional clearance, or symptom resolution. Deeply sampled blood TCRbeta repertoires from subjects exposed to, actively infected with, or recovered from COVID-19 were included in the dataset. The material from the prospective study consisted of cDNA or gDNA derived from T cells, B-cell-depleted T cells, or PBMCs. A freely available public database, intended as a resource for researchers studying the immune response to SARS-CoV-2, is where the repertoires were released. Where HLA class I and class II types were available, the types were taken from metadata supplied by the sample provider, not from assay-based typing. Samples came from the ongoing ImmuneRACE study (first 160 participants) plus 1,254 subjects from 6 global collaborators. Nearly every sample came with metadata listing a de-identified subject ID, COVID-19 status, age in years and sex. Samples covering the acute and convalescent phases of COVID-19 were provided by collaborators in the United States, Italy and Spain.

TCRbeta CDR3 regions were amplified from genomic DNA by means of the immunoSEQ Assay, a bias-controlled multiplex PCR. In the source study's methods: The number of nucleated cells in each sample was estimated by amplification of reference gene primers within the assay. Sequence reads were collapsed and filtered to measure the absolute abundance of every unique TCRbeta CDR3 rearrangement. For each sample, productive Simpson clonality was calculated by taking the square root of Simpson's diversity index across productive rearrangements. TCRdb re-hosts the immuneACCESS table, in-frame sequences only. Its copies lack some clones; in the studies checked, an unresolved V gene accounts for under half of them, and the cause for the rest is not known. V and J calls plus clone size are reproduced from that table; the DNA served to infer D and trimming. The sample profile shows roughly 210,000 clones; 80% to 90% of them were found once. The ten biggest clones cover 7.2% of the sample.

What the work shows at the level of the full study, not this receptor alone: How much clinical and demographic metadata was included differed by source and by participant, and the metadata was provided uncurated.

Participants in the prospective study were aged 18 to 89 years, lived in approximately 26 United States geographic areas, and enrolled through a virtual design. In the prospective study, participants were assigned to cohorts based on the clinical history participants reported in a screening survey and a study questionnaire. Each participant in the prospective study had whole blood, serum and a nasopharyngeal or oropharyngeal swab collected by mobile phlebotomists. Over an approximately 2-month period, participants in the prospective study had the option of providing additional blood draws and questionnaires. Prospective study blood samples were shipped either frozen or at room temperature before DNA extraction. This clone was recorded a few times. The specificity of this receptor is unknown. Base qualities are not provided; no much larger clone lies one nucleotide away. V and J are trimmed by 5 bases and 3 bases, and the gene matches miss 11 bases of the junction. As encoded in the germline V gene (reference sequence), CDR1 is PRHDT while CDR2 is FYEKMQ. The CDR3 covers 17 residues, taking in both the cysteine and the phenylalanine. Only the CDR3 portion is preserved as DNA: 51 bases, with reading frame beginning at the first base.

Sequencing was performed on PBMCs or T cells enriched from blood (not recorded which). This sequence was found in a man aged 25 to 40 in a cohort exposed to, infected with or recovered from COVID-19 (not recorded which). Recombination connected TRBV13 to TRBJ2-1; 9 nucleotides in the junction match TRBD2. CDR3 protein: CASSHLREGSLYNEQFF. The DNA sequence is as follows: TGTGCCAGCAGCCACCTGCGGGAGGGGAGTCTCTACAATGAGCAGTTCTTC.